This T cell receptor (beta chain) emerged from a study of blood T cell repertoires in COVID-19. At the level of the study: Acute and convalescent COVID-19 samples came from the United States, Italy and Spain. PBMCs, B-cell-depleted T cells, or T cells provided the cDNA or gDNA that made up the material.

In the authors' workflow: By means of reference gene primer amplification, nucleated cell counts were estimated. Profiled with immunoSEQ multiplex PCR; TCRdb holds only in-frame clones, not every one. D and trimming were read from the DNA, whereas the V and J calls and clone size are those reported in that table. The sample has fewer than 300,000 clones; about 85% are singletons. Sequenced: peripheral blood. The source of this sequence is a man aged 55 to 69 who had recovered from COVID-19.

The CDR3 reads CATALAGVTDTQYF. In DNA form, the CDR3 reads TGCGCCACCGCACTAGCGGGGGTCACAGATACGCAGTATTTT. V is TRBV5-1 and J is TRBJ2-3, with 11 bases matching TRBD2. The CDR3 covers 14 residues. Germline-derived CDR1 and CDR2 are SGHRS and YFSETQ. V shed 9 bases, J shed 2 bases, and the junction held 5 bases outside the gene matches.